The 29 T cell receptor beta chains listed next were all sequenced from one sample in a study of T cell repertoires in cytomegalovirus infection. For these receptors, no antigen is known. One entry per CDR3 protein results from TCRdb running MiXCR on the reads. Here the sample spans roughly 150,000 distinct CDR3 sequences, roughly 22% being singletons. This specimen consisted of CD8+ T cells from cultured PBMCs, obtained from culture after CMV antigen stimulation. Receptor source: a human donor in good health (CMV status not recorded). Some clones in this sample may be carry-over from other donors' samples.

The chain carries TRBV7-9 and TRBJ1-4, with D tentatively TRBD1 (6 bases). The V end was cut by 2 bases, the J end by 8 bases, with 15 bases between. This CDR3 region has 15 residues. CDR1 SEHNR and CDR2 FQNEAQ come from the germline V gene (reference sequence). The DNA for the CDR3 is TGTGCCAGCAGCTTAAGGGGGATAAGTGTCGAAAAACTGTTTTTT. This encodes CASSLRGISVEKLFF.

The chain carries TRBV10-3 and TRBJ2-7; 8 positions match TRBD1. The CDR3 totals 13 residues. V was pared by 11 bases and J by 1 base, with 7 bases of the junction left unmatched. The germline gives CDR1 ENHRY, CDR2 SYGVKD. The CDR3 nucleotides read TGTGCCCTCCGACAGGGGATTTCCTACGAGCAGTACTTC. Translating it yields CALRQGISYEQYF.

The chain employs TRBV12-3 or TRBV12-4 and TRBJ1-4; D gene ambiguous. The V end lost 2 bases, the J end lost 6 bases, and 13 bases lay between the germline ends. CDR3 length: 15 amino acids. The CDR3 here is CASSLNERDDEKLFF. The DNA for the CDR3 is TGTGCCAGCAGTTTAAATGAGAGGGATGATGAAAAACTGTTTTTT.

The chain uses TRBV7-8 and TRBJ1-1; 9 bases match TRBD1. The CDR3 loop spans 15 amino acids. Germline V CDR1 and CDR2: SGHVS, FQNEAQ. V was clipped by 2 bases and J by 6 bases; unmatched bases: 7. CDR3: CASSLYRGQLAEAFF. CDR3 DNA sequence: TGTGCCAGCAGCTTATACAGGGGGCAACTCGCTGAAGCTTTCTTT.

Many counts were recorded for this clonotype. The rearrangement joins TRBV7-8 to TRBJ2-1, with 7 positions matching TRBD2. In germline, CDR1 is SGHVS, CDR2 FQNEAQ. The V segment lost 4 bases and the J segment 8 bases; nucleotides outside the gene matches: 11. The length of the CDR3 is 15 residues. The CDR3 loop is CASSSRGTLGDEQFF. CDR3 DNA sequence: TGTGCCAGCAGCTCGCGGGGGACCCTCGGGGATGAGCAGTTCTTC.

V gene TRBV12-3 or TRBV12-4 combines with J gene TRBJ2-3, with 16 nucleotides matching TRBD2. The CDR3 extends over 24 amino acids. The V and J ends lost 2 bases and 2 bases, in that order; junction bases with no gene match: 22. CDR3 protein: CASSLRGVLRGLAGGPSITDTQYF. CDR3 nucleotides: TGTGCCAGCAGTTTAAGGGGAGTCTTGAGGGGACTAGCGGGGGGGCCATCAATCACAGATACGCAGTATTTT.

The V gene is TRBV4-1, the J gene TRBJ1-2, with TRBD1 as a possible D gene (6 bases). The CDR3 runs to 15 residues. Germline-derived CDR1 and CDR2 are MGHRA and YSYEKL. V was cut by 0 bases and J by 4 bases, with 12 bases left in between. The CDR3 bases are TGCGCCAGCAGCCAAGATACAGGGAACGGCTATGGCTACACCTTC. It codes for CASSQDTGNGYGYTF.

CDR3 sequence: CAILQPGQGIDTEAFF. CDR3 in DNA: TGTGCCATTCTCCAACCGGGACAGGGTATCGACACTGAAGCTTTCTTT. The chain uses TRBV2 and TRBJ1-1, with 9 bases aligning to TRBD1. The CDR3 is 16 residues long. V gave up 10 bases and J gave up 3 bases; unmatched junction bases: 15. The germline V gene encodes CDR1 SNHLY and CDR2 FYNNEI.

This chain connects TRBV7-2 to TRBJ2-3; D gene ambiguous. CDR1 is SGHTA and CDR2 is FQGNSA in the germline V gene. CDR3 size: 13 residues. V was trimmed by 5 bases and J by 4 bases, leaving 10 bases between them. The CDR3 DNA reads TGTGCCAGCAGCCCGACTCTCCCAGATACGCAGTATTTT. Its translation is CASSPTLPDTQYF. The variable domain in full, with the rest retrieved from reference TRBV7-2 and TRBJ2-3, is GAGVSQSPSNKVTEKGKDVELRCDPISGHTALYWYRQSLGQGLEFLIYFQGNSAPDKSGLPSDRFSAERTGGSVSTLTIQRTQQEDSAVYLCASSPTLPDTQYFGPGTRLTVL.

J is TRBJ2-7 and V is TRBV4-2; 13 positions match TRBD2. Losses at the gene ends were 4 bases for V and 1 base for J; bases not matched to a gene: 4. In germline, CDR1 is LGHNA, CDR2 YNFKEQ. The CDR3 length is 16 residues. The CDR3 is CASSPKTSGGSYEQYF. The CDR3 DNA reads TGTGCCAGCAGCCCGAAGACTAGCGGGGGGTCCTACGAGCAGTACTTC.

In its sample, this clonotype was seen a few times. The rearrangement uses TRBV7-2 and TRBJ1-5; D remains unclear. Trimming left V 2 bases short and J 1 base short, with 9 bases between. Looked up from germline, CDR1 is SGHTA and CDR2 is FQGNSA. The CDR3 is made up of 15 amino acids. The CDR3 sequence is CASSLNKGSNQPQHF. DNA for the CDR3: TGTGCCAGCAGCTTAAACAAGGGCAGCAATCAGCCCCAGCATTTT. The full variable domain, in which reference TRBV7-2 and TRBJ1-5 provide the parts outside the CDR3, is GAGVSQSPSNKVTEKGKDVELRCDPISGHTALYWYRQSLGQGLEFLIYFQGNSAPDKSGLPSDRFSAERTGGSVSTLTIQRTQQEDSAVYLCASSLNKGSNQPQHFGDGTRLSIL.

This chain joins TRBV6-1 and TRBJ2-5, with unresolved D. CDR3 length equals 15 residues. Germline CDR1 is MNHNS and CDR2 is SASEGT. V dropped 6 bases and J dropped 2 bases, with 16 bases sitting between them. The DNA for the CDR3 is TGTGCCAGCAGCCCCGTGACTGGGGATCAAGAGACCCAGTACTTC. Amino acid sequence: CASSPVTGDQETQYF.

This clonotype turned up a few times. The chain employs TRBV5-5 and TRBJ2-7, with 8 bases identical to TRBD1. The CDR3 totals 15 residues. V was clipped by 4 bases and J by 5 bases; unmatched bases: 11. Germline CDR1 reads SGHKS; CDR2 reads YYEKEE (reference sequence). The CDR3 DNA is TGTGCCAGCAGCCTCTTGAGCAGGGGGCAGAACGAGCAGTACTTC. Translated, it gives CASSLLSRGQNEQYF.

The chain has TRBV27 and TRBJ2-3; TRBD2 aligns across 7 bases. V lost 9 bases, J lost 4 bases, and 4 bases stayed unmatched. This CDR3 has 12 amino acids. CDR1 is MNHEY and CDR2 is SMNVEV in the germline V gene (reference sequence). The CDR3 nucleotides are TGTGCCAGTGGCCGGGGGGCAGATACGCAGTATTTT. Encoded protein: CASGRGADTQYF.

The chain combines TRBV6-5 with TRBJ2-7; 9 bases match TRBD1. Germline V gene data show CDR1 as MNHEY and CDR2 as SVGAGI. This CDR3 is 17 amino acids long. Trimming at V came to 0 bases and at J to 6 bases, leaving 12 bases not matched to a gene. CDR3 loop: CASSYSTLGQGFSEQYF. CDR3 nucleotides: TGTGCCAGCAGTTACTCGACCCTGGGACAGGGATTTTCCGAGCAGTACTTC.

This clonotype was detected only a few times. This chain uses TRBV19 with TRBJ1-2, with D unresolved. Trimming pared 7 bases from V and 0 bases from J, leaving 12 bases between. The germline CDR1 and CDR2 sequences are LNHDA and SQIVND (reference sequence). This CDR3 is 14 amino acids long. CDR3 protein: CASTGRITNYGYTF. The CDR3 DNA reads as TGTGCCAGTACCGGACGGATAACTAACTATGGCTACACCTTC.

This clonotype was observed at least ten times. The V and J genes are TRBV6-2 or TRBV6-3 and TRBJ2-3; D is uncertain. The CDR3 length is 15 residues. CDR1 MNHEY and CDR2 SVGEGT come from the germline V gene. Trimming cost V 8 bases and J 2 bases, with 17 bases left between them. The CDR3 sequence: CASSRQAEPTDTQYF. DNA of the CDR3: TGTGCCAGCTCCAGGCAGGCAGAACCCACAGATACGCAGTATTTT.

The rearrangement uses TRBV2 and TRBJ2-5; the match to TRBD2 covers 10 bases. Germline-derived CDR1 and CDR2 are SNHLY and FYNNEI. This CDR3 contains 16 residues. V was clipped by 3 bases and J by 7 bases; unmatched bases: 11. In DNA, the CDR3 is TGTGCCAGCAGTGACCCGGGACTAGCGTTGGGAGGGACCCAGTACTTC. Its protein product is CASSDPGLALGGTQYF.

V is TRBV14 and J is TRBJ1-1; D unresolved. The CDR3 sequence is 13 residues long. Germline V gene data show CDR1 as SGHDN and CDR2 as FVKESK. V was clipped by 1 base and J by 3 bases, with 6 bases between them. The DNA of the CDR3 is TGTGCCAGCAGCCAAGCAGACGACACTGAAGCTTTCTTT. It specifies CASSQADDTEAFF.

This clonotype has a handful of counts. The chain couples TRBV7-9 to TRBJ2-2; 8 nucleotides agree with TRBD1. J was trimmed by 4 bases and V by 5 bases; bases with no gene match: 3. Germline assignment: CDR1 SEHNR and CDR2 FQNEAQ (reference sequence). This CDR3 spans 14 amino acids. Here the CDR3 DNA reads TGTGCCAGCAGCCGTACAGGGGGCACCGGGGAGCTGTTTTTT. This gives the protein CASSRTGGTGELFF. Complete variable domain (other parts from reference TRBV7-9 and TRBJ2-2): DTGVSQNPRHKITKRGQNVTFRCDPISEHNRLYWYRQTLGQGPEFLTYFQNEAQLEKSRLLSDRFSAERPKGSFSTLEIQRTEQGDSAMYLCASSRTGGTGELFFGEGSRLTVL.

The chain couples TRBV7-9 to TRBJ1-1, with no clear D. Trimming took 2 bases from V and 1 from J, leaving 11 bases between them. Per germline, CDR1 SEHNR and CDR2 FQNEAQ (reference sequence). This CDR3 contains 15 residues. The CDR3 sequence is CASSLNWAQNTEAFF. CDR3 DNA sequence: TGTGCCAGCAGCTTAAATTGGGCTCAGAACACTGAAGCTTTCTTT.

This clonotype appeared a few times. The genes are TRBV7-9 and TRBJ1-3; 9 nucleotides line up with TRBD1. Looked up from germline, CDR1 is SEHNR and CDR2 is FQNEAQ (reference sequence). The CDR3 extends over 17 amino acids. The V segment lost 4 bases and the J segment 2 bases; nucleotides outside the gene matches: 9. The CDR3: CASSYRDRDGPGNTIYF. CDR3 nucleotides: TGTGCCAGCAGCTACCGGGACAGGGATGGCCCTGGAAACACCATATATTTT. Full variable domain (missing parts from reference TRBV7-9 and TRBJ1-3): DTGVSQNPRHKITKRGQNVTFRCDPISEHNRLYWYRQTLGQGPEFLTYFQNEAQLEKSRLLSDRFSAERPKGSFSTLEIQRTEQGDSAMYLCASSYRDRDGPGNTIYFGEGSWLTVV.

A few counts support this clonotype. The V call is TRBV7-6, the J call TRBJ1-1; D is undetermined. The CDR3 is made up of 13 amino acids. The ends were cut back, 7 bases at V and 1 base at J, with 10 bases in the middle. The V gene's germline CDR1 is SGHVS and CDR2 FNYEAQ. The CDR3 DNA sequence: TGTGCCAGCACCCTCGGGCCGAACACTGAAGCTTTCTTT. Its protein is CASTLGPNTEAFF.

This clonotype was counted only a few times. The V gene is TRBV7-9, the J gene TRBJ1-2; 10 bases map to TRBD1. With 5 bases clipped from V and 4 bases from J, the junction kept 7 bases outside the gene matches. The CDR3 contains 15 residues. The V gene's germline CDR1 is SEHNR and CDR2 FQNEAQ (reference sequence). For the CDR3, the DNA is TGTGCCAGCAGCATTGACAGGGGGCTGAGCTATGGCTACACCTTC. Amino acid sequence: CASSIDRGLSYGYTF.

The rearrangement uses TRBV12-3 or TRBV12-4 and TRBJ1-2; D is possibly TRBD1 (6 bases). The CDR3 contains 16 residues. With 0 bases removed from V and 6 bases from J, the gap between germline ends came to 17 bases. In nucleotides, the CDR3 is TGTGCCAGCAGTTTAGCTCAGGGACAAAGGAGGGATGGCTACACCTTC. It specifies CASSLAQGQRRDGYTF.

This clonotype was seen only a few times. The chain links TRBV7-6 to TRBJ1-1; no clear D. V lost 1 base, J lost 2 bases, and 5 bases lay in between. The CDR3 length is 13 residues. In germline, CDR1 is SGHVS, CDR2 FNYEAQ. CDR3 sequence (DNA): TGTGCCAGCAGCTTAGAATTTAACACTGAAGCTTTCTTT. Residues: CASSLEFNTEAFF. Using reference TRBV7-6 and TRBJ1-1 for the parts outside the CDR3, the full variable domain is GAGVSQSPRYKVTKRGQDVALRCDPISGHVSLYWYRQALGQGPEFLTYFNYEAQQDKSGLPNDRFSAERPEGSISTLTIQRTEQRDSAMYRCASSLEFNTEAFFGQGTRLTVV.

The chain couples TRBV20-1 to TRBJ2-1, with D tentatively TRBD1 (5 bases). CDR1 is DFQATT, CDR2 SNEGSKA, per germline (reference sequence). V lost 1 base and J 8 bases, leaving 21 bases between the germline ends. This CDR3 has 16 residues. CDR3 region: CSARGGKQTAGHEQFF. The DNA of the CDR3 is TGCAGTGCTAGAGGGGGTAAACAAACGGCAGGGCATGAGCAGTTCTTC.

This clonotype was observed a handful of times. The rearrangement uses TRBV7-9 and TRBJ2-7, with 8 bases matching TRBD2. This CDR3 contains 15 residues. The germline V gene encodes CDR1 SEHNR and CDR2 FQNEAQ (reference sequence). The trim removed 2 bases at V and 5 bases at J, leaving 8 bases unmatched. The CDR3 sequence: CASSLRLARTHEQYF. DNA of the CDR3: TGTGCCAGCAGCTTACGACTAGCGAGGACCCACGAGCAGTACTTC.

The gene calls are TRBV10-3 and TRBJ1-1; D ambiguous. The CDR3 consists of 12 residues. Germline V gene data show CDR1 as ENHRY and CDR2 as SYGVKD. V dropped 0 bases and J dropped 6 bases, with 5 bases sitting between them. The CDR3 nucleotides are TGTGCCATCAGTGAGTCGACTTCTGAAGCTTTCTTT. Encoded protein: CAISESTSEAFF.